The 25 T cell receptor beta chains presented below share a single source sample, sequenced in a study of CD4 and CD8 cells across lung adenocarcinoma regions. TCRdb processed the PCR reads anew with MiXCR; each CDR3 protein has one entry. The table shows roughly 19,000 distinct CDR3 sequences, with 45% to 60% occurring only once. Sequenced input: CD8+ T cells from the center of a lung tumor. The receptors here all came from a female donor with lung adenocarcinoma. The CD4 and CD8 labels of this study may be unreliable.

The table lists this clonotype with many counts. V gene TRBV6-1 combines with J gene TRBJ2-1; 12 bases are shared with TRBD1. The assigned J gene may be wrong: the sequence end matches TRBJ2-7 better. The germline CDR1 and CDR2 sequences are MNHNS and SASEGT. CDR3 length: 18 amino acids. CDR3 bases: TGTGCCAGCCAAACAGCGGGGACAGGGGGCCTTAGTTCCTACGAGCAGTACTTC. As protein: CASQTAGTGGLSSYEQYF.

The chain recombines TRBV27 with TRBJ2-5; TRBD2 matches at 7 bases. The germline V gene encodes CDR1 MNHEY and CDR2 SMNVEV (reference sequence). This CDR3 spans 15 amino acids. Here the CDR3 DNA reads TGTGGCGGGAGTCTCTGGAGCCGTTACACAGATACGCAGTACTTC. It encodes CGGSLWSRYTDTQYF.

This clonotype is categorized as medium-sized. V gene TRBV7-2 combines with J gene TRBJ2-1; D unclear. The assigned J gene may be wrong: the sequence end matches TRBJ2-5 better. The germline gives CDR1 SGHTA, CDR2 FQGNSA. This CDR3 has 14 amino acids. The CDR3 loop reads CASSQSRVGETQYF. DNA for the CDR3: TGTGCCAGCAGCCAGAGCCGGGTCGGAGAGACCCAGTACTTC.

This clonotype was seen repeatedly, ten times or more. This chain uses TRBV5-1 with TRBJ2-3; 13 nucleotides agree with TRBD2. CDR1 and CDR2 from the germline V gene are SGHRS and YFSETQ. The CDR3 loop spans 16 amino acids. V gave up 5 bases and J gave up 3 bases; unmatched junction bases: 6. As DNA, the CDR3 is TGCGCCAGCAGGGAAGGGACTAGCGGGGTAACAGATACGCAGTATTTT. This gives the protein CASREGTSGVTDTQYF.

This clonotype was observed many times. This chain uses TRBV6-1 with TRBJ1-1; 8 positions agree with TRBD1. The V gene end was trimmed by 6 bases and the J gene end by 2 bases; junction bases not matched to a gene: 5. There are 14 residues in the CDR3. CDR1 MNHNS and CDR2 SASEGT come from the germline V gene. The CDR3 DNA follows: TGTGCCAGCAGCGAGACAGGGGACAACACTGAAGCTTTCTTT. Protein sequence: CASSETGDNTEAFF.

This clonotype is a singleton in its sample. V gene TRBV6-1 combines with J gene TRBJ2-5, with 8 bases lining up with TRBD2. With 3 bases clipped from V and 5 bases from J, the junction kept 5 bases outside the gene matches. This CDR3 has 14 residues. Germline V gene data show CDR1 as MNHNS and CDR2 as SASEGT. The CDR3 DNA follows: TGTGCCAGCAGTGACCCGACTAGCGTGGAGACCCAGTACTTC. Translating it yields CASSDPTSVETQYF.

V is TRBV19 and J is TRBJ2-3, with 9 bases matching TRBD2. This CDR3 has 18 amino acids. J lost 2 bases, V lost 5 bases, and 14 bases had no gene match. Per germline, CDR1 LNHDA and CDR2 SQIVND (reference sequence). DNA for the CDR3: TGTGCCAGTAGTCCCCTAGTGAGCGGGGGGACCCTCACAGATACGCAGTATTTT. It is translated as CASSPLVSGGTLTDTQYF.

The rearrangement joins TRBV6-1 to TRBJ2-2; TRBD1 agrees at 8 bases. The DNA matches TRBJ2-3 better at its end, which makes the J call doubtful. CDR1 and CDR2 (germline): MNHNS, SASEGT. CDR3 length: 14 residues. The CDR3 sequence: CASKGQGGPGAQYF. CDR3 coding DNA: TGTGCCAGCAAAGGACAGGGTGGGCCCGGGGCGCAGTATTTT.

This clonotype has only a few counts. CDR3 loop: CASSYVESSYNEQFF. The DNA for the CDR3 is TGTGCCAGCAGTTACGTTGAGAGCTCCTACAATGAGCAGTTCTTC. The chain couples TRBV6-5 to TRBJ2-1; D ambiguous. CDR1 and CDR2 from the germline V gene are MNHEY and SVGAGI. The V end lost 2 bases, the J end lost 0 bases, and 8 bases lay between the germline ends. The CDR3 has 15 amino acids.

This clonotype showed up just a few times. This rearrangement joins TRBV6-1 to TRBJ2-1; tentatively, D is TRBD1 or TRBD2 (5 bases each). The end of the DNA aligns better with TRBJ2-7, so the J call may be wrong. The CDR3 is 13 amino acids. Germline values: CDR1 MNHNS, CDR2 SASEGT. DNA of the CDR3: TGTGCCAGCAGACCGGGACCCACATACGAGCAGTACTTC. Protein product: CASRPGPTYEQYF.

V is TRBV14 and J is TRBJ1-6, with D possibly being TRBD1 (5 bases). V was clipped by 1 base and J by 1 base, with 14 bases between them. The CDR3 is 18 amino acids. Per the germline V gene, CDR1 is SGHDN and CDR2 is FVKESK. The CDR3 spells CASSQVVGGSSYNSPLHF. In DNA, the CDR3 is TGTGCCAGCAGCCAAGTAGTGGGGGGATCGTCCTATAATTCACCCCTCCACTTT. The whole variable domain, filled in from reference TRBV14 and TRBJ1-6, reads EAGVTQFPSHSVIEKGQTVTLRCDPISGHDNLYWYRRVMGKEIKFLLHFVKESKQDESGMPNNRFLAERTGGTYSTLKVQPAELEDSGVYFCASSQVVGGSSYNSPLHFGNGTRLTVT.

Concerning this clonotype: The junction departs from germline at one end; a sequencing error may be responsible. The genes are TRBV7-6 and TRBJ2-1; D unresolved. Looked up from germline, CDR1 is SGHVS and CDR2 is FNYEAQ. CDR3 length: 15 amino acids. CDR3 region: CASSLAYVSPAEQYF. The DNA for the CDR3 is TGTGCCAGCAGCTTAGCGTATGTCAGTCCCGCTGAGCAGTACTTT.

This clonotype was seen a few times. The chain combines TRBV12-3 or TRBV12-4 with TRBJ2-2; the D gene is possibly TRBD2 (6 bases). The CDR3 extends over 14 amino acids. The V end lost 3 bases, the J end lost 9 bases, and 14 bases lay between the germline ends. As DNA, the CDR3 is TGTGCCAGCAGTTTTGCGGGAACCTCCCGGGAGCTGTTTTTT. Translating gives CASSFAGTSRELFF.

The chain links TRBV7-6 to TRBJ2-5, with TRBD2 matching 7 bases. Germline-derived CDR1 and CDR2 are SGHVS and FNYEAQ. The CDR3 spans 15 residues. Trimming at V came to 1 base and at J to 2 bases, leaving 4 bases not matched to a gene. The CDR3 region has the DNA TGTGCCAGCAGCTTAGTGGGGGGGGAGCAAGAGACCCAGTACTTC. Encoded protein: CASSLVGGEQETQYF.

As DNA, the CDR3 is TGTGCCAGCAGCTTAGAGGGTAGTGGCTTAGCAGATACGCAGTATTTT. It specifies CASSLEGSGLADTQYF. The genes are TRBV7-8 and TRBJ2-5; D uncertain. The DNA end lines up better with TRBJ2-3; the J call may be wrong. The CDR3 contains 16 residues. Per the germline V gene, CDR1 is SGHVS and CDR2 is FQNEAQ.

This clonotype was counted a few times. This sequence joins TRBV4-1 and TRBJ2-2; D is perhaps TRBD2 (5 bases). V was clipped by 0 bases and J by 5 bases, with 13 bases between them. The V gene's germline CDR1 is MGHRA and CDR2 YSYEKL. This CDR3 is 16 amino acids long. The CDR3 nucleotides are TGCGCCAGCAGCCAAGATGGGCACCGAGGGACCGGGGAGCTGTTTTTT. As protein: CASSQDGHRGTGELFF.

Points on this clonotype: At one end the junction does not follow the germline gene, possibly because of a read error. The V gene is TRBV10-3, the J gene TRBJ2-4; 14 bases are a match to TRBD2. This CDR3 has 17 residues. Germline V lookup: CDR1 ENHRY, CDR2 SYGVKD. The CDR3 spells CASSRRLAGGLTDMQYF. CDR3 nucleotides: TGTGCCAGCAGTCGTCGACTAGCGGGAGGGCTCACAGACATGCAGTATTTC.

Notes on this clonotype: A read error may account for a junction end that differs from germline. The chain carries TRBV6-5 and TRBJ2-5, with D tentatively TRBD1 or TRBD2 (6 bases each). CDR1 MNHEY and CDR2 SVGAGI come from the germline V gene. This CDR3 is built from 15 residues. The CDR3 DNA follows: TGTGCCAGCAGTTTAGGGGGGCGGGACCAAGAGACGCAGTACTTC. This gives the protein CASSLGGRDQETQYF.

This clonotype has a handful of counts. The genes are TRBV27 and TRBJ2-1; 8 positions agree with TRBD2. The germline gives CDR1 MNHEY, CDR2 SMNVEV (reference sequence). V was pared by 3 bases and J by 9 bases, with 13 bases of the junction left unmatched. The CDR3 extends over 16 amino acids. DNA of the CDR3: TGTGCCAGCAGTTTTTCAGCGGGGGATAATCCGGGTGAGCAGTTCTTC. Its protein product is CASSFSAGDNPGEQFF.

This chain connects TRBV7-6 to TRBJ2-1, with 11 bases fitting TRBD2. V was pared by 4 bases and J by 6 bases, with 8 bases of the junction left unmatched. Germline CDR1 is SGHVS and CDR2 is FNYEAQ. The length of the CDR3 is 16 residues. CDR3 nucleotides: TGTGCCAGCAGCTCTTTAGCGGGAGGGCCGGGCAATGAGCAGTTCTTC. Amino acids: CASSSLAGGPGNEQFF.

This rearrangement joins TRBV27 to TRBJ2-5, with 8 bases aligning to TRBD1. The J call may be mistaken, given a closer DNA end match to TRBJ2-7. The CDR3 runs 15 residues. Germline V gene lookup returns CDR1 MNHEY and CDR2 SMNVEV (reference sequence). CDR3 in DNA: TGTGCCAGCAGCAGGGGGCAGGTTTCATGGGACGAGCAGTACTTC. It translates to CASSRGQVSWDEQYF.

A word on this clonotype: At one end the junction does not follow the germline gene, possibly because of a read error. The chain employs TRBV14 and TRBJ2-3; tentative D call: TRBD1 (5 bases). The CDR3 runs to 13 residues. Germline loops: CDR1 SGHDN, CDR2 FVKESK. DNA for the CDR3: TGTGCCAGGGGGCAGGAAGCCAAAGACACGCAGTACTTT. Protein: CARGQEAKDTQYF.

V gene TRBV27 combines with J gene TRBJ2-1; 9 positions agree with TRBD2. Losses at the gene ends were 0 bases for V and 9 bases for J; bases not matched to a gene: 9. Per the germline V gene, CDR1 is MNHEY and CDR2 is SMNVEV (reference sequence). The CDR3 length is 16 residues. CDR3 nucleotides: TGTGCCAGCAGTTTATCGTTCCTTCAAGCGGGAGGTGAGCAGTTCTTC. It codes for CASSLSFLQAGGEQFF.

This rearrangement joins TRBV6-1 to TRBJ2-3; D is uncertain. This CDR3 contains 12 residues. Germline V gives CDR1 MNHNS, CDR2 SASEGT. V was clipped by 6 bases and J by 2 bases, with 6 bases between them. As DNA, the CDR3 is TGTGCCAGCAGGGCGCACACAGATACGCAGTATTTT. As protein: CASRAHTDTQYF.

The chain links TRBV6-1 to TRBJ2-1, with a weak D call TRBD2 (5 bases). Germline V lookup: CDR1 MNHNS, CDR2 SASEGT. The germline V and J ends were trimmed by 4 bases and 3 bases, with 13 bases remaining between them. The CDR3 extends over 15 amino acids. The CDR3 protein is CASSGLSGDYNEQFF. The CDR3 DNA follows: TGTGCCAGCAGTGGCCTCAGCGGCGACTACAATGAGCAGTTCTTC.